These T cell receptor beta chains were read from a single sample in a study of technical replicates of blood from a few donors. Generated by immunoSEQ multiplex PCR, the TCRdb table keeps only in-frame clones and is missing some. Of some 70,000 clones listed, 80% to 95% are singletons. Sample: T cells isolated from PBMCs. The receptors shown here come from a human donor in good health. Both conserved end residues are part of each CDR3. The order of the fields is V gene, D gene, clone size, J gene, CDR3 protein, CDR3 DNA. D genes are given only for firm matches. The size field is filled for only some rows; it gives once, few, many or a size class.

v_gene: TRBV5-6
d_gene: -
abundance: -
j_gene: TRBJ2-1
CDR3aa: CASSFVETGDNEQFF
CDR3nt: TGTGCCAGCAGCTTCGTCGAAACTGGAGACAATGAGCAGTTCTTC

v_gene: TRBV5-8
d_gene: -
abundance: -
j_gene: TRBJ2-1
CDR3aa: CASSFGTGTNNEQFF
CDR3nt: TGTGCCAGCAGCTTTGGTACAGGGACAAACAATGAGCAGTTCTTC

v_gene: TRBV7-8
d_gene: -
abundance: -
j_gene: TRBJ2-7
CDR3aa: CASSFPVPYEQYF
CDR3nt: TGTGCCAGCAGCTTCCCCGTTCCCTACGAGCAGTACTTC

v_gene: TRBV28
d_gene: -
abundance: -
j_gene: TRBJ1-4
CDR3aa: CASSWFNRVLVTANEKLFF
CDR3nt: TGTGCCAGCAGTTGGTTTAACAGGGTGCTAGTTACAGCTAATGAAAAACTGTTTTTT

v_gene: TRBV30
d_gene: -
abundance: -
j_gene: TRBJ2-2
CDR3aa: CAWSLLSTGELFF
CDR3nt: TGTGCCTGGAGTCTACTGTCAACCGGGGAGCTGTTTTTT

v_gene: TRBV9
d_gene: TRBD2
abundance: -
j_gene: TRBJ2-7
CDR3aa: CASSVDPLSGSHRADEQYF
CDR3nt: TGTGCCAGCAGCGTAGATCCCCTTAGCGGGAGCCACCGGGCCGACGAGCAGTACTTC

v_gene: TRBV9
d_gene: -
abundance: few
j_gene: TRBJ1-4
CDR3aa: CASSVGTEGEKLFF
CDR3nt: TGTGCCAGCAGCGTGGGGACGGAGGGTGAAAAACTGTTTTTT

v_gene: TRBV19
d_gene: -
abundance: -
j_gene: TRBJ1-2
CDR3aa: CASQTSEGIGYTF
CDR3nt: TGTGCCAGCCAGACGTCTGAGGGTATCGGCTACACCTTC

v_gene: TRBV30
d_gene: TRBD2
abundance: -
j_gene: TRBJ2-7
CDR3aa: CAWSGLAEDYEQYF
CDR3nt: TGTGCCTGGAGTGGACTAGCGGAGGACTACGAGCAGTACTTC

v_gene: TRBV19
d_gene: -
abundance: -
j_gene: TRBJ2-1
CDR3aa: CASGPRVQEQFF
CDR3nt: TGTGCCAGTGGTCCTCGGGTTCAGGAGCAGTTCTTC

v_gene: TRBV5-1
d_gene: -
abundance: -
j_gene: TRBJ2-7
CDR3aa: CASSSDFWEQYF
CDR3nt: TGCGCCAGCAGCTCCGACTTCTGGGAGCAGTACTTC

v_gene: TRBV11-2
d_gene: -
abundance: few
j_gene: TRBJ2-3
CDR3aa: CASSPSGFAADTQYF
CDR3nt: TGTGCCAGCAGCCCCTCAGGGTTTGCCGCAGATACGCAGTATTTT

v_gene: TRBV7-3
d_gene: TRBD2
abundance: -
j_gene: TRBJ2-3
CDR3aa: CASSPSGTFDTQYF
CDR3nt: TGTGCCAGCAGTCCTAGCGGGACTTTTGATACGCAGTATTTT

v_gene: TRBV5-4
d_gene: -
abundance: -
j_gene: TRBJ2-7
CDR3aa: CASSLETFYEQYF
CDR3nt: TGTGCCAGCAGCTTAGAGACTTTCTACGAGCAGTACTTC

v_gene: TRBV5-1
d_gene: -
abundance: few
j_gene: TRBJ1-1
CDR3aa: CASSLAGDRGREAFF
CDR3nt: TGCGCCAGCAGCTTGGCGGGGGACCGCGGACGTGAAGCTTTCTTT

v_gene: TRBV18
d_gene: TRBD1
abundance: -
j_gene: TRBJ1-4
CDR3aa: CASSFKTGQELFF
CDR3nt: TGTGCCAGCTCCTTTAAGACGGGACAGGAACTGTTTTTT